A single sample is the source of the 9 T cell receptor beta chains below, sequenced in a study of T cell changes during pregnancy in multiple sclerosis. Using immunoSEQ multiplex PCR, the repertoire was profiled, and TCRdb retains in-frame clones only, with some absent. The profile covers tens of thousands of clones, with around 93% appearing a single time and over 0.55% taken by the ten largest. The input for sequencing was CD4+ T cells from peripheral blood mononuclear cells, taken in the third trimester of pregnancy. These receptors all come from a female donor with multiple sclerosis, enrolled in a pregnancy study.

V and J are TRBV9 and TRBJ2-2; 7 positions agree with TRBD1. The junction had 4 bases not matched to a gene; V was cut back by 4 bases and J by 4 bases. This CDR3 comprises 14 residues. Germline CDR1 SGDLS, CDR2 YYNGEE. CDR3 amino acids: CASSIQGTTGELFF. CDR3 in DNA: TGTGCCAGCAGCATACAGGGGACCACCGGGGAGCTGTTTTTT.

The table lists this clone with a count of one. This chain connects TRBV28 to TRBJ2-1, with TRBD2 matching 10 bases. Germline V lookup: CDR1 MDHEN, CDR2 SYDVKM. Trimming removed 5 bases from V and 9 bases from J; junction bases left unmatched: 10. The CDR3 consists of 15 residues. CDR3 amino acids: CASSPQAGGPVEQFF. In nucleotides, the CDR3 is TGTGCCAGCAGTCCTCAAGCGGGAGGGCCAGTTGAGCAGTTCTTC.

The rearrangement joins TRBV5-4 to TRBJ2-7, with a weak D call TRBD2 (6 bases). V was pared by 5 bases and J by 6 bases, with 15 bases between. The CDR3 contains 13 residues. Germline loops: CDR1 SGHNT, CDR2 YYREEE (reference sequence). Here the CDR3 reads CASRDPGEAEQYF. The CDR3 DNA reads TGTGCCAGCAGAGACCCGGGAGAGGCCGAGCAGTACTTC.

This chain links TRBV9 with TRBJ2-3; perhaps TRBD2 as D (5 bases). The CDR3 runs 14 residues. Between the trimmed V and J ends, which lost 4 bases and 5 bases, there was a span of 14 bases. CDR1 and CDR2 from the germline V gene are SGDLS and YYNGEE. CDR3 bases: TGTGCCAGCAGCACCCGGACTGGTAGAGATACGCAGTATTTT. Amino acid sequence: CASSTRTGRDTQYF.

The rearrangement joins TRBV28 to TRBJ1-5; D gene unclear. V was pared by 3 bases and J by 1 base, with 10 bases between. Germline assignment: CDR1 MDHEN and CDR2 SYDVKM. The CDR3 extends over 15 amino acids. Written as DNA, the CDR3 is TGTGCCAGCAGTTTTTGGGGAGGCAGCAATCAGCCCCAGCATTTT. Its translation is CASSFWGGSNQPQHF.

The chain recombines TRBV19 with TRBJ2-3; 10 nucleotides line up with TRBD2. J gave up 4 bases and V 5 bases, and 3 bases lay outside the gene matches. Germline CDR1 and CDR2: LNHDA and SQIVND (reference sequence). The CDR3 has 14 amino acids. In nucleotides, the CDR3 is TGTGCCAGTAGTCCTAGCGGGAGCCCAGATACGCAGTATTTT. Its protein product is CASSPSGSPDTQYF.

V and J are TRBV5-4 and TRBJ2-7; 11 nucleotides align to TRBD2. Germline lookup yields CDR1 SGHNT and CDR2 YYREEE (reference sequence). Losses at the gene ends were 2 bases for V and 4 bases for J; bases not matched to a gene: 2. The CDR3 consists of 14 residues. CDR3 coding DNA: TGTGCCAGCAGCTTTAGCGGGAGGGTTTACGAGCAGTACTTC. Protein: CASSFSGRVYEQYF.

The V and J genes are TRBV15 and TRBJ2-2; 7 nucleotides match TRBD1. Germline V CDR1 and CDR2: LNHNV, YYDKDF (reference sequence). J gave up 7 bases and V 11 bases, and 10 bases lay outside the gene matches. The CDR3 is 13 amino acids. The DNA for the CDR3 is TGTGCCTCCCGACAGGGTGGAGGCGGGGAGCTGTTTTTT. Protein product: CASRQGGGGELFF.

This chain links TRBV18 with TRBJ2-2, with D perhaps TRBD1 (5 bases). The CDR3 has 16 residues. Trimming took off 4 bases at V and 0 bases at J, with 12 bases between the two ends. Looked up from germline, CDR1 is KGHSH and CDR2 is LQKENI. The CDR3 DNA sequence: TGTGCCAGCTCACATCAGGGTGGATCGAACACCGGGGAGCTGTTTTTT. Amino acid sequence: CASSHQGGSNTGELFF.